These 14 T cell receptor beta chains were sequenced from one sample in a study of cytomegalovirus exposure and HLA in healthy donors (TCRdb year 2017). The library was built by means of the immunoSEQ multiplex PCR assay. A mixture of 60 forward primers for TCR Vbeta segments and 13 reverse primers for TCR Jbeta segments was used in the multiplex PCR. The table comes from immuneACCESS by way of TCRdb, which keeps in-frame sequences with V and J called. Part of the clones is missing from these tables; in studies checked, under half for an unresolved V gene and the rest for unknown reasons. Present in this sample are 180,000 or so clones, roughly 80% of which were seen just once. The biggest ten clones account for 1.5% to 1.7% of the sample. Material for sequencing was PBMCs. The receptors were gathered from a middle-aged man in good health and CMV-seronegative.

The gene calls are TRBV19 and TRBJ2-5, with D possibly TRBD1 on 5 matching bases. CDR1 LNHDA and CDR2 SQIVND come from the germline V gene (reference sequence). V was clipped by 0 bases and J by 6 bases, with 11 bases between them. The CDR3 has 14 amino acids. CDR3 region: CASSIEAGSKTQYF. The CDR3 DNA is TGTGCCAGTAGTATAGAGGCAGGGTCGAAGACCCAGTACTTC.

This clone appeared a single time. The chain carries TRBV9 and TRBJ1-3, with D tentatively TRBD1 (6 bases). The CDR3 is 16 amino acids. The germline V gene encodes CDR1 SGDLS and CDR2 YYNGEE. V was pared by 0 bases and J by 2 bases, with 12 bases between. The CDR3 region has the DNA TGTGCCAGCAGCGTAGGTTTTAGGGGGACTGGAAACACCATATATTTT. Its translation is CASSVGFRGTGNTIYF. The full variable domain, rest sourced from reference TRBV9 and TRBJ1-3, is DSGVTQTPKHLITATGQRVTLRCSPRSGDLSVYWYQQSLDQGLQFLIQYYNGEERAKGNILERFSAQQFPDLHSELNLSSLELGDSALYFCASSVGFRGTGNTIYFGEGSWLTVV.

In its sample, this clone was seen once. V usage is TRBV5-1 and J usage is TRBJ2-2; D not certain. The ends were cut back, 6 bases at V and 6 bases at J, with 12 bases in the middle. CDR3 length: 13 amino acids. The germline gives CDR1 SGHRS, CDR2 YFSETQ. This chain's CDR3 is CASTYPEPGELFF. The CDR3 DNA follows: TGCGCCAGCACCTACCCCGAGCCCGGGGAGCTGTTTTTT.

The J gene is TRBJ2-3, the V gene TRBV6-4; TRBD2 matches 11 bases. The V gene's germline CDR1 is MRHNA and CDR2 SNTAGT. This CDR3 contains 16 residues. J gave up 2 bases and V 0 bases, and 1 base lay outside the gene matches. The chain's CDR3 is CASSDSSGGATDTQYF. CDR3 nucleotide sequence: TGTGCCAGCAGTGACTCTAGCGGGGGGGCCACAGATACGCAGTATTTT.

The rearrangement links TRBV5-4 to TRBJ2-1; 10 bases are shared with TRBD2. V trimming: 1 base; J trimming: 7 bases; junction bases outside the gene matches: 17. The CDR3 has 19 amino acids. The germline V gene encodes CDR1 SGHNT and CDR2 YYREEE (reference sequence). CDR3 protein: CASSLFMKAGGPKLNEQFF. Here the CDR3 DNA reads TGTGCCAGCAGCTTGTTTATGAAAGCGGGAGGGCCAAAATTGAATGAGCAGTTCTTC.

In its sample, this clone was seen once. This chain connects TRBV25-1 to TRBJ1-5, with D unresolved. Germline V CDR1 and CDR2: MGHDK, SYGVNS. The CDR3 consists of 10 residues. V lost 10 bases, J lost 4 bases, and 5 bases lay in between. The CDR3 DNA is TGTGCCACCCCAAATCAGCCCCAGCATTTT. This translates into CATPNQPQHF.

This clone has more than one count but fewer than ten. The CDR3 nucleotides read TGCGCCAGCAGCCAAGTTGTGGGCCCACTAGCGGGGGTCGGCACAGATACGCAGTATTTT. Translation: CASSQVVGPLAGVGTDTQYF. The chain couples TRBV4-1 to TRBJ2-3; 11 bases align to TRBD2. Germline V gives CDR1 MGHRA, CDR2 YSYEKL. The CDR3 is made up of 20 amino acids. After removal of 1 base from V and 1 base from J, the junction contained 13 bases not matched to a gene.

This clone was recorded only once. The gene calls are TRBV15 and TRBJ1-2, with D hard to call. Trimming removed 0 bases at V and 4 bases at J, with 9 bases between. The germline V gene encodes CDR1 LNHNV and CDR2 YYDKDF (reference sequence). This CDR3 comprises 14 residues. The CDR3 coding sequence is TGTGCCACCAGCAGAGATAGTCAACTCTATGGCTACACCTTC. Protein: CATSRDSQLYGYTF. The whole variable domain, remainder taken from reference TRBV15 and TRBJ1-2, is DAMVIQNPRYQVTQFGKPVTLSCSQTLNHNVMYWYQQKSSQAPKLLFHYYDKDFNNEADTPDNFQSRRPNTSFCFLDIRSPGLGDTAMYLCATSRDSQLYGYTFGSGTRLTVV.

This chain joins TRBV4-3 and TRBJ2-5, with D perhaps TRBD2 (6 bases). Trimming took 0 bases from V and 6 from J, leaving 8 bases between them. In germline, CDR1 is LGHNA, CDR2 YSLEER. The CDR3 covers 13 residues. The CDR3 loop is CASSQEEGQTQYF. CDR3 in DNA: TGCGCCAGCAGCCAAGAGGAGGGACAGACCCAGTACTTC.

The CDR3 reads CASSLGQGDYGYTF. Here the CDR3 DNA reads TGTGCCAGCAGCCTAGGACAGGGGGACTATGGCTACACCTTC. The chain uses TRBV7-8 and TRBJ1-2; 10 nucleotides agree with TRBD1. The germline CDR1 and CDR2 sequences are SGHVS and FQNEAQ. CDR3 length: 14 residues. The trim removed 5 bases at V and 3 bases at J, leaving 3 bases unmatched.

This chain connects TRBV10-3 to TRBJ1-1; D is possibly TRBD1 (5 bases). The CDR3 runs 13 residues. Germline CDR1 reads ENHRY; CDR2 reads SYGVKD. The germline V and J ends were trimmed by 6 bases and 1 base, with 9 bases remaining between them. The CDR3: CAIRKQENTEAFF. Here the CDR3 DNA reads TGTGCCATCAGGAAACAGGAGAACACTGAAGCTTTCTTT.

The rearrangement joins TRBV2 to TRBJ2-2, with a possible D match to TRBD2 (5 bases). The CDR3 has 15 amino acids. Germline V gene lookup returns CDR1 SNHLY and CDR2 FYNNEI. Between the trimmed V and J ends, which lost 2 bases and 6 bases, there was a span of 13 bases. CDR3 nucleotides: TGTGCCAGCAGTGAACGAGGGCTGGAAGCCGGGGAGCTGTTTTTT. Protein sequence: CASSERGLEAGELFF.

The chain combines TRBV18 with TRBJ1-2, with TRBD1 matching over 10 bases. The J segment lost 3 bases and the V segment lost 3 bases, leaving 4 bases of the junction unmatched. The CDR3 contains 15 residues. Per germline, CDR1 KGHSH and CDR2 LQKENI. CDR3 region: CASSPSGQGDYGYTF. As DNA, the CDR3 is TGTGCCAGCTCACCTTCCGGACAGGGGGACTATGGCTACACCTTC.

The rearrangement uses TRBV11-2 and TRBJ1-1; D possibly corresponds to TRBD1 (5 bases). Looked up from germline, CDR1 is SGHAT and CDR2 is FQNNGV. V lost 3 bases and J lost 0, with 11 bases in between. The CDR3 covers 15 residues. CDR3 DNA: TGTGCCAGCAGCTTTAGACAGTTCATGAACACTGAAGCTTTCTTT. Protein product: CASSFRQFMNTEAFF.